These T cell receptor beta chains were read from a single sample in a study of T cells after yellow fever vaccination. TCRdb ran MiXCR on the 5' RACE reads and lists one entry per CDR3 protein. The sample shows just over 250,000 distinct CDR3 sequences, about 5.2% of them seen only once. The input for sequencing was CD4+ T cells sorted from PBMCs, taken on the day of the yellow fever booster vaccination. The receptors were gathered from a man aged 18 to 35 who received the YFV17D yellow fever vaccine. Each CDR3 is given with its conserved first and last residue. A D gene is named only where the DNA matches it firmly. Clone size is given for some rows only: seen once, a few or many times, or a class if the clone is expanded.

v_call	clone_size	j_call	d_call	cdr3_aa	cdr3_nt
TRBV15	many	TRBJ2-3	-	CATSTDGVTQYF	TGTGCCACCAGCACAGATGGTGTAACGCAGTATTTT
TRBV6-6	-	TRBJ1-6	-	CASSYFGFENSPLHF	TGTGCCAGCAGTTATTTCGGATTCGAGAATTCACCCCTCCACTTT
TRBV6-5	few	TRBJ1-5	-	CASSYSRSSQPQHF	TGTGCCAGCAGTTACTCGAGGAGTAGTCAGCCCCAGCATTTT
TRBV6-2/TRBV6-3	few	TRBJ2-5	TRBD2	CASSYSRSGAGETQYF	TGTGCCAGCAGTTACTCGAGGAGCGGGGCAGGGGAGACCCAGTACTTC
TRBV5-1	few	TRBJ1-1	-	CASSLMGAAGTEAFF	TGCGCCAGCAGCTTGATGGGGGCGGCGGGCACTGAAGCTTTCTTT
TRBV5-1	-	TRBJ1-1	-	CASSLDQGLEAFF	TGCGCCAGCAGCTTGGACCAGGGATTAGAAGCTTTCTTT
TRBV6-2/TRBV6-3	-	TRBJ1-1	-	CASSYGPFTEAFF	TGTGCCAGCAGTTACGGACCGTTCACTGAAGCTTTCTTT
TRBV19	-	TRBJ2-2	TRBD2	CATTRGLAGGLVTGELFF	TGTGCCACCACACGAGGACTAGCGGGGGGGCTAGTCACCGGGGAGCTGTTTTTT
TRBV12-3/TRBV12-4	few	TRBJ1-5	-	CASSLGLRQPQHF	TGTGCCAGCAGTTTGGGGTTGAGGCAGCCCCAGCATTTT
TRBV7-2	-	TRBJ1-1	-	CASSSGGGNTEAFF	TGTGCCAGCAGCTCCGGAGGGGGGAACACTGAAGCTTTCTTT
TRBV12-3/TRBV12-4	-	TRBJ2-1	-	CASSFSGNEQFF	TGTGCCAGCAGTTTTTCCGGGAATGAGCAGTTCTTC
TRBV7-2	many	TRBJ2-3	-	CASSPDADTQYF	TGTGCCAGCAGCCCGGATGCAGATACGCAGTATTTT
TRBV30	few	TRBJ1-4	-	CACGKGGKDEKLFF	TGTGCCTGCGGAAAGGGGGGGAAAGATGAAAAACTGTTTTTT
TRBV28	few	TRBJ2-1	TRBD2	CASSQGLAGGGEQFF	TGTGCCAGCAGTCAGGGACTAGCGGGGGGCGGGGAGCAGTTCTTC
TRBV14	many	TRBJ2-3	-	CASSQDYWGATQYF	TGTGCCAGCAGCCAAGATTATTGGGGAGCTACGCAGTATTTT
TRBV6-5	many	TRBJ1-4	-	CASSSPRGEGEKLFF	TGTGCCAGCAGTTCTCCCAGGGGTGAAGGAGAAAAACTGTTTTTT
TRBV7-2	-	TRBJ1-3	-	CASRDSGNTIYF	TGTGCCAGCAGGGACAGCGGAAACACCATATATTTT
TRBV24-1	-	TRBJ2-1	TRBD1	CATSDGTGGLSYNEQFF	TGTGCCACCAGTGATGGGACAGGGGGCCTCTCCTACAATGAGCAGTTCTTC
TRBV7-2	few	TRBJ1-1	-	CASSPSQGGTEAFF	TGTGCCAGCAGCCCAAGCCAAGGCGGTACTGAAGCTTTCTTT
TRBV20-1	many	TRBJ1-3	-	CSARDFNSGNTIYF	TGCAGTGCCCGGGACTTCAACTCTGGAAACACCATATATTTT
TRBV29-1	few	TRBJ2-5	-	CSVEAPEVAQYF	TGCAGCGTTGAAGCCCCCGAGGTAGCCCAGTACTTC
TRBV2	few	TRBJ2-5	TRBD2	CASRRGSQETQYF	TGTGCCAGCAGGCGGGGGTCCCAAGAGACCCAGTACTTC
TRBV20-1	few	TRBJ2-7	-	CSARDLSRGSYEQYF	TGCAGTGCTAGAGATCTTTCACGGGGGTCCTACGAGCAGTACTTC
TRBV7-7	-	TRBJ1-2	-	CASSPPRFPSYGYTF	TGTGCCAGCAGCCCCCCCAGATTTCCTTCCTATGGCTACACCTTC
TRBV11-2	many	TRBJ1-2	-	CASSFLQGDYGYTF	TGTGCCAGCAGCTTTTTACAGGGTGACTATGGCTACACCTTC
TRBV7-2	many	TRBJ2-3	TRBD2	CASSLSGGNTDTQYF	TGTGCCAGCAGCTTAAGCGGGGGGAACACAGATACGCAGTATTTT
TRBV3-1	-	TRBJ2-2	TRBD2	CASTGLAGGYTGELFF	TGTGCCAGCACGGGACTAGCGGGGGGTTACACCGGGGAGCTGTTTTTT
TRBV6-2/TRBV6-3	-	TRBJ1-2	-	CASWGRRTNYGYTF	TGTGCCAGCTGGGGGCGCCGAACTAACTATGGCTACACCTTC
TRBV12-3/TRBV12-4	few	TRBJ1-4	-	CASKKRAGPTNEKLFF	TGTGCCAGCAAAAAAAGGGCGGGCCCAACTAATGAAAAACTGTTTTTT
TRBV27	once	TRBJ2-3	TRBD1	CASTSRTGVPDTQYF	TGTGCCAGCACCTCCCGGACAGGGGTGCCAGATACGCAGTATTTT
TRBV6-2/TRBV6-3	many	TRBJ2-3	-	CASRGTSTDTQYF	TGTGCCAGCCGGGGAACTAGCACAGATACGCAGTATTTT
TRBV6-5	-	TRBJ1-5	-	CASSSQPNQPQHF	TGTGCCAGCAGTTCGCAACCGAATCAGCCCCAGCATTTT
TRBV7-2	-	TRBJ2-1	-	CASSPAGGAGFF	TGTGCCAGCAGCCCGGCTGGGGGGGCTGGGTTCTTC
TRBV5-1	few	TRBJ2-5	TRBD1	CASSMPGGFETQYF	TGCGCCAGCAGTATGCCAGGGGGCTTTGAGACCCAGTACTTC
TRBV6-5	-	TRBJ2-2	-	CASSYPGGDTGELFF	TGTGCCAGCAGCTATCCCGGAGGTGACACCGGGGAGCTGTTTTTT
TRBV5-6	-	TRBJ1-2	TRBD1	CASSPDRGRNGYTF	TGTGCCAGCAGCCCAGACAGGGGGCGTAATGGCTACACCTTC
TRBV7-8	-	TRBJ2-2	-	CASSRGDPNTGELFF	TGTGCCAGCAGCAGAGGCGATCCGAACACCGGGGAGCTGTTTTTT
TRBV11-1	many	TRBJ2-3	-	CASSPRGADTQYF	TGTGCCAGCAGCCCCCGCGGGGCAGATACGCAGTATTTT
TRBV7-6	many	TRBJ2-1	TRBD2	CASSLVGTSGDWNEQFF	TGTGCCAGCAGCTTAGTTGGGACTAGCGGGGATTGGAATGAGCAGTTCTTC
TRBV14	many	TRBJ1-4	-	CASSQSRTLFF	TGTGCCAGCAGCCAAAGCCGGACGCTGTTTTTT
TRBV2	few	TRBJ1-4	TRBD1	CASEGQGFEKLFF	TGTGCCAGTGAGGGACAGGGTTTTGAAAAACTGTTTTTT
TRBV18	few	TRBJ1-2	-	CASSPVEGDYGYTF	TGTGCCAGCTCACCCGTGGAGGGGGACTATGGCTACACCTTC
TRBV4-1	-	TRBJ1-6	TRBD1	CASSQPDRGNSPLHF	TGCGCCAGCAGCCAACCGGACAGGGGGAATTCACCCCTCCACTTT
TRBV5-1	few	TRBJ2-7	TRBD2	CASSEPGGPHEQYF	TGCGCCAGCAGCGAACCGGGGGGGCCTCACGAGCAGTACTTC
TRBV15	many	TRBJ1-5	-	CATSRNPLDPINQPQHF	TGTGCCACCAGCAGGAATCCCTTGGACCCGATTAATCAGCCCCAGCATTTT
TRBV11-3	many	TRBJ2-1	-	CASSLDGPSVDEQFF	TGTGCCAGCAGCTTAGATGGTCCCTCAGTCGATGAGCAGTTCTTC
TRBV4-3	few	TRBJ2-4	-	CASSHRAGSEGNIQYF	TGCGCCAGCAGCCACCGCGCCGGGAGTGAGGGAAACATTCAGTACTTC
TRBV11-2	once	TRBJ2-2	-	CASNSLATTNTGELFF	TGTGCCAGCAATTCCCTAGCGACTACGAACACCGGGGAGCTGTTTTTT
TRBV4-2	-	TRBJ2-6	TRBD1	CASSHPTGLSGANVLTF	TGTGCCAGCAGCCACCCGACAGGGCTCTCTGGGGCCAACGTCCTGACTTTC
TRBV29-1	many	TRBJ2-3	-	CSVLLPPGSDTQYF	TGCAGCGTTCTCTTGCCTCCCGGATCAGATACGCAGTATTTT
TRBV7-2	many	TRBJ1-1	-	CASSLVGWDMNTEAFF	TGTGCCAGCAGCTTAGTGGGCTGGGACATGAACACTGAAGCTTTCTTT